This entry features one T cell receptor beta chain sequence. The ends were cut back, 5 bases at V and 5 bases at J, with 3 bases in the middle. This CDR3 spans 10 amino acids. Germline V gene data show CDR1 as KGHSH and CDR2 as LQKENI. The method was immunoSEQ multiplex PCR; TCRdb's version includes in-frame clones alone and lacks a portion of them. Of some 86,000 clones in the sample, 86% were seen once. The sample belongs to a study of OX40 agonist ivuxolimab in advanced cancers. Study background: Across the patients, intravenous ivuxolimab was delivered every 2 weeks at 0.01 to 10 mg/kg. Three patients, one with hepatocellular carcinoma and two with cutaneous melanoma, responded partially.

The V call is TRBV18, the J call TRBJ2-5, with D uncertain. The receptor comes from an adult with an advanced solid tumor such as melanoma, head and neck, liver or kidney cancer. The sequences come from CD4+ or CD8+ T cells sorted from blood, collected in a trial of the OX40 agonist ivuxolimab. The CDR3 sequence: CASSGETQYF. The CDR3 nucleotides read TGTGCCAGCTCAGGGGAGACCCAGTACTTC.